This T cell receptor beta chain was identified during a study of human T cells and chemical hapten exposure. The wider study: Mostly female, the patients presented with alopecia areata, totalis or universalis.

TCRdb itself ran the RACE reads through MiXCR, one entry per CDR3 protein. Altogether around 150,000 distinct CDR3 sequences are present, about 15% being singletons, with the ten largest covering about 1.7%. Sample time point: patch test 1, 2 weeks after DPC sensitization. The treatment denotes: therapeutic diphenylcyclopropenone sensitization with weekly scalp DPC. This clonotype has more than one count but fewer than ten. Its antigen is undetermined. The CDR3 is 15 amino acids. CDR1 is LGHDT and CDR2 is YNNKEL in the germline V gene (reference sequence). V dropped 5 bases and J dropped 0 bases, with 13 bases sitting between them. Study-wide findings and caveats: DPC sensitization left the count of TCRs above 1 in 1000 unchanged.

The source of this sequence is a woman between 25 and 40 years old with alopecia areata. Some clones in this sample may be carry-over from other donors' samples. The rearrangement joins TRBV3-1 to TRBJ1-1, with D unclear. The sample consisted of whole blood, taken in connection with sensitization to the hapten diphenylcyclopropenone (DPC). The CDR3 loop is CASSGGLNMNTEAFF. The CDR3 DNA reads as TGTGCCAGCAGCGGAGGACTCAACATGAACACTGAAGCTTTCTTT.